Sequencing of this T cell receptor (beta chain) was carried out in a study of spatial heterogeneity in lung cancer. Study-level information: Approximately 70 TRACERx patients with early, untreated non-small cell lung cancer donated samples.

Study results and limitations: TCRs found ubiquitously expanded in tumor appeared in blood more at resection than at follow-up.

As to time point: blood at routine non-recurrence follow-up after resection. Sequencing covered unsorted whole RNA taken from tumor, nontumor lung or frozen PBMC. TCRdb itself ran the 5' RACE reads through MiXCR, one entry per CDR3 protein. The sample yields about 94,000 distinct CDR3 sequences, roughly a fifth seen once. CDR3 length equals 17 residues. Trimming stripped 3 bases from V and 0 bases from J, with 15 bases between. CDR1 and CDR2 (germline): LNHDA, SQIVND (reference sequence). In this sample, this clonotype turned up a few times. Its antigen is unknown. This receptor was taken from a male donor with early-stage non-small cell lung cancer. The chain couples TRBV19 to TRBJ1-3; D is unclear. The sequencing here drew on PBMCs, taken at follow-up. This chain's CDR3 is CASSMVPRPASGNTIYF. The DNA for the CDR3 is TGTGCCAGTAGTATGGTACCACGTCCGGCCTCTGGAAACACCATATATTTT.